This entry concerns a single TCR beta chain. Its specificity is unknown. Repertoires were generated with immunoSEQ multiplex PCR, while TCRdb's copy carries only in-frame clones and drops some. Found here are 120,000 or so clones, about nine tenths of them singletons; the top ten hold over 0.95%. With 2 bases clipped from V and 1 base from J, the junction kept 3 bases outside the gene matches. This CDR3 is built from 15 residues. CDR1 SEHNR and CDR2 FQNEAQ come from the germline V gene (reference sequence). The record originates from a study of T cell responses to AZD1222 COVID-19 vaccine. The overall study: Second-dose intervals near 4 or 12 weeks were combined.

Broader study findings: There were vaccine-associated CD4 TCRs across spike, dominant at 160-218 and 743-854.

The sample was peripheral blood, taken on day 0 of AZD1222 vaccination. The origin of this receptor is an adult in good health. The V and J genes are TRBV7-9 and TRBJ2-7; TRBD1 matches at 9 bases. CDR3 sequence reads: CASSLRDRESYEQYF. The DNA of the CDR3 is TGTGCCAGCAGCTTACGGGACAGGGAGTCCTACGAGCAGTACTTC.